Shown below are 28 T cell receptor beta chains from a single sample sequenced in a study of shared clonotypes between healthy human individuals. The method was immunoSEQ multiplex PCR; TCRdb's version includes in-frame clones alone and lacks a portion of them. This table holds about 1,900,000 clones, about 95% found once. The naive CD8 population came from CD45RO-negative cells selected for CCR7, without terminally differentiated effector memory CD45RA+ cells. Sample: naive CD8+ T cells sorted from blood. The receptors were gathered from a man aged 18 to 29 in good health.

The V call is TRBV28, the J call TRBJ2-5, with D possibly TRBD2 on 5 matching bases. The ends were cut back, 3 bases at V and 1 base at J, with 9 bases in the middle. This CDR3 is built from 14 residues. CDR1 is MDHEN and CDR2 is SYDVKM in the germline V gene. The CDR3 bases are TGTGCCAGCAGTTTTGTAGGGAGCCAAGAGACCCAGTACTTC. This sequence encodes CASSFVGSQETQYF.

With respect to this clone: Other DNA sequences in this specimen translate into the identical CDR3. The V and J genes are TRBV6-1 and TRBJ1-1; D may be TRBD1 (6 bases). The ends were cut back, 3 bases at V and 1 base at J, with 9 bases in the middle. This CDR3 comprises 14 residues. Germline CDR1 MNHNS, CDR2 SASEGT. The CDR3 sequence: CASSDWTENTEAFF. Written as DNA, the CDR3 is TGTGCCAGCAGTGATTGGACAGAGAACACTGAAGCTTTCTTT.

The rearrangement joins TRBV11-2 to TRBJ2-1, with TRBD2 identical over 11 bases. The CDR3 totals 16 residues. Germline values: CDR1 SGHAT, CDR2 FQNNGV. J lost 13 bases, V lost 4 bases, and 15 bases had no gene match. CDR3 in amino acids: CASSYGTQTSGGEQFF. The CDR3 region has the DNA TGTGCCAGCAGCTATGGGACCCAAACTAGCGGGGGCGAACAGTTCTTC. Complete variable domain (other parts from reference TRBV11-2 and TRBJ2-1): EAGVAQSPRYKIIEKRQSVAFWCNPISGHATLYWYQQILGQGPKLLIQFQNNGVVDDSQLPKDRFSAERLKGVDSTLKIQPAKLEDSAVYLCASSYGTQTSGGEQFFGPGTRLTVL.

The chain has TRBV6-1 and TRBJ2-7, with 7 bases lining up with TRBD1. J lost 2 bases, V lost 2 bases, and 6 bases had no gene match. CDR3 length: 15 amino acids. Germline assignment: CDR1 MNHNS and CDR2 SASEGT. The CDR3 spells CASSELPGGAYEQYF. CDR3 DNA sequence: TGTGCCAGCAGTGAATTACCAGGGGGAGCCTACGAGCAGTACTTC.

Worth noting for this clone: At the DNA level, this CDR3 is encoded by other sequences in the same sample as well. The chain carries TRBV6-5 and TRBJ1-1; D is unclear. The CDR3 spans 14 residues. V lost 1 base, J lost 2 bases, and 8 bases lay in between. Per germline, CDR1 MNHEY and CDR2 SVGAGI. CDR3 loop: CASSYFGPNTEAFF. The CDR3 DNA reads as TGTGCCAGCAGTTACTTTGGTCCTAACACTGAAGCTTTCTTT.

This clone showed up just a few times. Additional DNA sequences in this sample encode the identical CDR3. V and J are TRBV27 and TRBJ2-1; D might be TRBD2 (5 bases). The CDR3 sequence is 13 residues long. Germline V gene sequence: CDR1 MNHEY, CDR2 SMNVEV (reference sequence). Trimming shortened V by 4 bases and J by 3 bases, and 7 bases separated the two germline ends. The CDR3 nucleotides read TGTGCCAGCAGTTATCGGGGCTACAATGAGCAGTTCTTC. Translation gives CASSYRGYNEQFF.

J is TRBJ1-1 and V is TRBV27; D remains unclear. Germline V CDR1 and CDR2: MNHEY, SMNVEV (reference sequence). This CDR3 region has 13 residues. The V and J ends lost 2 bases and 3 bases respectively, with 7 bases between them. CDR3 DNA: TGTGCCAGCAGTTTAGTAGTCTACACTGAAGCTTTCTTT. Its translation is CASSLVVYTEAFF.

V usage is TRBV6-5 and J usage is TRBJ2-7; D is undetermined. The V gene lost 7 bases and the J gene lost 5 bases, with 12 bases spanning the gap. The CDR3 loop spans 12 amino acids. In germline, CDR1 is MNHEY, CDR2 SVGAGI. CDR3: CASTADTDEQYF. DNA of the CDR3: TGTGCCAGCACTGCGGATACGGACGAGCAGTACTTC.

The chain couples TRBV27 to TRBJ2-5; 14 nucleotides align to TRBD2. Germline V gives CDR1 MNHEY, CDR2 SMNVEV (reference sequence). The J segment lost 5 bases and the V segment lost 5 bases, leaving 10 bases of the junction unmatched. The CDR3 sequence is 17 residues long. CDR3 sequence reads: CASSPGTSGSVWETQYF. The CDR3 nucleotides read TGTGCCAGCAGTCCCGGGACTAGCGGGAGTGTCTGGGAGACCCAGTACTTC.

The genes are TRBV15 and TRBJ2-7, with 9 bases that match TRBD1. This CDR3 is built from 16 residues. The trim removed 0 bases at V and 4 bases at J, leaving 7 bases unmatched. CDR1 is LNHNV, CDR2 YYDKDF, per germline (reference sequence). The DNA of the CDR3 is TGTGCCACCAGCAGAGATTCCGGACAGGGGCGGTACGAGCAGTACTTC. Its translation: CATSRDSGQGRYEQYF.

This chain joins TRBV14 and TRBJ1-6; D unclear. CDR3 length: 13 residues. With 2 bases removed from V and 5 bases from J, the gap between germline ends came to 4 bases. Germline V gives CDR1 SGHDN, CDR2 FVKESK. The CDR3 here is CASSQWDNSPLHF. CDR3 sequence (DNA): TGTGCCAGCAGCCAATGGGATAATTCACCCCTCCACTTT.

CDR3 nucleotide sequence: TGTGCCAGCAGCGTAGAGGACTCATCGGATGAGCAGTTCTTC. The encoded protein is CASSVEDSSDEQFF. This chain links TRBV9 with TRBJ2-1; D may be TRBD2 (5 bases). Trimming removed 0 bases from V and 8 bases from J, with 12 bases in between. The V gene's germline CDR1 is SGDLS and CDR2 YYNGEE. The CDR3 consists of 14 residues.

This chain uses TRBV19 with TRBJ2-2; D is uncertain. There are 16 residues in the CDR3. V was trimmed by 5 bases and J by 0 bases, leaving 13 bases between them. CDR1 and CDR2 from the germline V gene are LNHDA and SQIVND (reference sequence). DNA of the CDR3: TGTGCCAGTAGTTCCCCGGACGAAGCGAACACCGGGGAGCTGTTTTTT. Protein: CASSSPDEANTGELFF.

The V and J genes are TRBV9 and TRBJ2-7; D remains unclear. Trimming left V 2 bases short and J 4 bases short, with 22 bases between. Germline V lookup: CDR1 SGDLS, CDR2 YYNGEE. This CDR3 spans 17 amino acids. CDR3 sequence (DNA): TGTGCCAGCAGCGTCTCCTTTACCCCTCGGCCAACTTACGAGCAGTACTTC. It encodes CASSVSFTPRPTYEQYF.

V usage is TRBV30 and J usage is TRBJ2-5; 10 bases agree with TRBD1. The CDR3 has 14 residues. Germline V CDR1 and CDR2: GTSNPN, SVGIG (reference sequence). V was pared by 1 base and J by 5 bases, with 4 bases of the junction left unmatched. The CDR3 spells CAWSGQGAGETQYF. The CDR3, as DNA: TGTGCCTGGAGTGGACAGGGGGCGGGGGAGACCCAGTACTTC.

The chain carries TRBV9 and TRBJ2-3; perhaps TRBD2 as D (7 bases). The CDR3 covers 16 residues. V was trimmed by 4 bases and J by 4 bases, leaving 19 bases between them. CDR1 is SGDLS and CDR2 is YYNGEE in the germline V gene. The DNA of the CDR3 is TGTGCCAGCAGCACGAGGGGGGAGGGCAGAGCAGATACGCAGTATTTT. Translating gives CASSTRGEGRADTQYF. Using reference TRBV9 and TRBJ2-3 for the parts outside the CDR3, the full variable domain is DSGVTQTPKHLITATGQRVTLRCSPRSGDLSVYWYQQSLDQGLQFLIQYYNGEERAKGNILERFSAQQFPDLHSELNLSSLELGDSALYFCASSTRGEGRADTQYFGPGTRLTVL.

This sequence joins TRBV4-1 and TRBJ2-7; 7 bases agree with TRBD2. Per the germline V gene, CDR1 is MGHRA and CDR2 is YSYEKL. The V and J ends lost 0 bases and 3 bases, in that order; junction bases with no gene match: 5. The CDR3 length is 15 residues. The CDR3 region is CASSQERWGGYEQYF. The CDR3 DNA follows: TGCGCCAGCAGCCAAGAAAGATGGGGGGGCTACGAGCAGTACTTC.

This clone was seen only a few times. J is TRBJ1-2 and V is TRBV7-8, with a weak D call TRBD1 (6 bases). The V end was cut by 5 bases, the J end by 0 bases, with 13 bases between. The CDR3 has 15 amino acids. The V gene's germline CDR1 is SGHVS and CDR2 FQNEAQ. The CDR3 sequence is CASSNNREANYGYTF. The CDR3 DNA reads TGTGCCAGCAGCAACAACAGGGAAGCTAACTATGGCTACACCTTC.

The chain uses TRBV7-9 and TRBJ2-7; 9 bases agree with TRBD1. The V gene end was trimmed by 5 bases and the J gene end by 4 bases; junction bases not matched to a gene: 6. The CDR3 runs to 14 residues. CDR1 SEHNR and CDR2 FQNEAQ come from the germline V gene (reference sequence). The DNA for the CDR3 is TGTGCCAGCAGCGGTCGGGACAGGGAATACGAGCAGTACTTC. Translation: CASSGRDREYEQYF.

This chain uses TRBV30 with TRBJ1-1; no clear D gene. This CDR3 has 14 residues. Germline CDR1 GTSNPN, CDR2 SVGIG (reference sequence). V was pared by 0 bases and J by 0 bases, with 8 bases between. CDR3 DNA sequence: TGTGCCTGGAGTGTAAAGGGTCTGAACACTGAAGCTTTCTTT. It codes for CAWSVKGLNTEAFF.

The CDR3 region has the DNA TGTGCCAGCAGTTTCCCGGGGGGGATGGGCAATCAGCCCCAGCATTTT. Residues: CASSFPGGMGNQPQHF. The J gene is TRBJ1-5, the V gene TRBV28; D perhaps matches TRBD1 (5 bases). The CDR3 has 16 residues. CDR1 MDHEN and CDR2 SYDVKM come from the germline V gene. Trimming shortened V by 3 bases and J by 2 bases, and 14 bases separated the two germline ends.

V usage is TRBV5-1 and J usage is TRBJ2-1; 7 positions agree with TRBD1. The CDR3 length is 15 residues. V lost 4 bases and J lost 2; bases outside the gene matches: 6. Per germline, CDR1 SGHRS and CDR2 YFSETQ. The CDR3 bases are TGCGCCAGCAGCCCAGGGGACAGTACCTACAATGAGCAGTTCTTC. Translation: CASSPGDSTYNEQFF.

This clone was seen just once. CDR3 bases: TGCGCCAGCAGCTTGGCATCGGGGGTCAATCAGCCCCAGCATTTT. It specifies CASSLASGVNQPQHF. This chain joins TRBV5-1 and TRBJ1-5, with D possibly matching TRBD1 (5 bases). V lost 0 bases to trimming and J lost 3 bases, with 10 bases between them. This CDR3 contains 15 residues. Germline CDR1 and CDR2: SGHRS and YFSETQ.

To note about this clone: Other DNA sequences within the sample encode an identical CDR3. V and J are TRBV27 and TRBJ2-7, with D unresolved. The CDR3 has 13 amino acids. V was pared by 2 bases and J by 5 bases, with 10 bases between. Per germline, CDR1 MNHEY and CDR2 SMNVEV (reference sequence). The CDR3 DNA reads TGTGCCAGCAGTTTAAGTGTGTTGCACGAGCAGTACTTC. This gives the protein CASSLSVLHEQYF.

The chain links TRBV29-1 to TRBJ2-3, with D perhaps matching TRBD2 (7 bases). V lost 6 bases and J 1 base, leaving 17 bases between the germline ends. CDR1 and CDR2 (germline): SQVTM, ANQGSEA. The CDR3 totals 15 residues. CDR3 bases: TGCAGCGTGGAGGGGGGGGACTCTGGCACAGATACGCAGTATTTT. Translated: CSVEGGDSGTDTQYF.

The chain couples TRBV4-3 to TRBJ1-2; D not resolved. V lost 0 bases, J lost 6 bases, and 14 bases lay in between. Germline V gene data show CDR1 as LGHNA and CDR2 as YSLEER. The CDR3 is 15 residues long. CDR3 residues: CASSQDGIRNDGYTF. CDR3 nucleotides: TGCGCCAGCAGCCAAGATGGTATAAGGAACGATGGCTACACCTTC.

J is TRBJ1-1 and V is TRBV13; D gene uncertain. From germline, CDR1 is PRHDT and CDR2 FYEKMQ (reference sequence). CDR3 length: 13 residues. V gave up 2 bases and J gave up 7 bases, with 11 bases separating them. This chain's CDR3 is CASSLLTAGEAFF. The CDR3 nucleotides read TGTGCCAGCAGCTTATTAACAGCCGGTGAAGCTTTCTTT.

The rearrangement uses TRBV28 and TRBJ2-7, with 9 bases matching TRBD1. With V trimmed by 9 bases and J by 6 bases, 12 bases remained unmatched. There are 14 residues in the CDR3. CDR1 and CDR2 from the germline V gene are MDHEN and SYDVKM. CDR3 nucleotide sequence: TGTGCCAGTATCCTAACGGGACAGGGCGCCGAGCAGTACTTC. Its protein product is CASILTGQGAEQYF. Complete variable domain (other parts from reference TRBV28 and TRBJ2-7): DVKVTQSSRYLVKRTGEKVFLECVQDMDHENMFWYRQDPGLGLRLIYFSYDVKMKEKGDIPEGYSVSREKKERFSLILESASTNQTSMYLCASILTGQGAEQYFGPGTRLTVT.